The present entry profiles one T cell receptor (beta chain) with its context. Use of 60 Vbeta and 13 Jbeta primers characterized the PCR. Assay used: immunoSEQ multiplex PCR; TCRdb lists only in-frame clones, some missing. The sample records around 150,000 clones, 64% being singletons. Germline CDR1 is SGHTS and CDR2 is YDEGEE. The CDR3 covers 17 residues. J was trimmed by 5 bases and V by 4 bases; bases with no gene match: 13. This sample was included in a study of cytomegalovirus exposure and HLA in healthy donors. Material: PBMCs. The TCR sequence derives from a woman between 25 and 40 years old in good health and CMV-seropositive. The chain combines TRBV5-8 with TRBJ2-1, with 9 nucleotides matching TRBD2. CDR3 in amino acids: CASSLGIVASGDNEQFF. In DNA form, the CDR3 reads TGTGCCAGCAGCCTTGGGATCGTGGCTAGCGGGGACAATGAGCAGTTCTTC.